These T cell receptor beta chains were read from a single sample in a study of T cell responses to AZD1222 COVID-19 vaccine. Repertoires were generated with immunoSEQ multiplex PCR, while TCRdb's copy carries only in-frame clones and drops some. The table has about 150,000 clones, 70% to 90% seen once. The sample consisted of peripheral blood, taken on day 0 of AZD1222 vaccination. The receptors stem from an adult in good health. Both conserved end residues are part of each CDR3. A D gene is named only where the DNA matches it firmly. Size is stated for part of the rows, as once, few or many counts, or as a class when the clone is expanded.

j_call d_call v_call clone_size cdr3_nt cdr3_aa
TRBJ1-2 . TRBV30 . TGTGCCTGGAGTTCTACTCGCAACTATGGCTACACCTTC CAWSSTRNYGYTF
TRBJ1-1 TRBD1 TRBV5-1 . TGCGCCAGCAGCTGGTGGACAGGGGGTTCCACTGAAGCTTTCTTT CASSWWTGGSTEAFF
TRBJ1-1 . TRBV6-5 . TGTGCCAGCAGCCCGACTATCGGGGGCACTGAAGCTTTCTTT CASSPTIGGTEAFF
TRBJ2-3 TRBD1 TRBV28 . TGTGCCAGCAGTATGACAGGGGGCCTGACAGATACGCAGTATTTT CASSMTGGLTDTQYF
TRBJ2-5 . TRBV5-1 . TGCGCCAGCAGCTTGGTTGGGGTGAGTGGGGCGACCCAGTACTTC CASSLVGVSGATQYF
TRBJ2-1 TRBD2 TRBV6-2/TRBV6-3 . TGTGCCAGCAGTACCCCGGGGGTAGCGGGAGTCAATGAGCAGTTCTTC CASSTPGVAGVNEQFF
TRBJ2-3 TRBD2 TRBV4-3 . TGCGCCAGCAGCCAAAGGCTAGCGGGGAACACAGATACGCAGTATTTT CASSQRLAGNTDTQYF
TRBJ1-1 . TRBV20-1 . TGCAGTGCTCCCAACGGACGGGAAGCTTTCTTT CSAPNGREAFF
TRBJ1-6 TRBD1 TRBV28 . TGTGCCAGCAGTGGCCGGGACAGGGCCGCGGCACCCCTCCACTTT CASSGRDRAAAPLHF
TRBJ2-5 . TRBV7-2 . TGTGCCAGCAGCTTAAGGAACAGGCAAGAGACCCAGTACTTC CASSLRNRQETQYF
TRBJ2-2 TRBD1 TRBV5-4 . TGTGCCAGCAGCTTGGGGCAGGGGGCGCGCGCCGGGGAGCTGTTTTTT CASSLGQGARAGELFF
TRBJ1-2 TRBD1 TRBV5-1 . TGCGCCAGCAGCACTGAGGGGACAGGGCCGGGTGGCTACACCTTC CASSTEGTGPGGYTF
TRBJ2-7 . TRBV28 . TGTGCCAGCAGTTTATCGGGGAATCAAAACGAGCAGTACTTC CASSLSGNQNEQYF
TRBJ2-2 . TRBV28 . TGTGCCAGCGTAGGAGCAGGCCTTACGAACACCGGGGAGCTGTTTTTT CASVGAGLTNTGELFF
TRBJ1-5 TRBD1 TRBV27 . TGTGCCAGCAGTTCGGGACAGGGACGCAATCAGCCCCAGCATTTT CASSSGQGRNQPQHF
TRBJ2-1 . TRBV10-3 . TGTGCCATCAGTGAGGGCTTATTGGGGGGCCAGCAGTTCTTC CAISEGLLGGQQFF
TRBJ2-1 . TRBV28 . TGTGCCAGCAGTTTGGCTCTTCCTTACAATGAGCAGTTCTTC CASSLALPYNEQFF
TRBJ1-4 . TRBV10-3 once TGTGCCTACCGGACGGGGGCCATTAATGAAAAACTGTTTTTT CAYRTGAINEKLFF
TRBJ1-4 . TRBV6-5 . TGTGCCAGCAAAGGGGCGGCCTATGAAAAACTGTTTTTT CASKGAAYEKLFF
TRBJ2-3 . TRBV6-6 . TGTGCCAGCAGTCCTAGGGACACGCAGTATTTT CASSPRDTQYF
TRBJ2-7 TRBD1 TRBV3-1/TRBV3-2 . TGTGCCAGCAGCCCCGGCAGGGGGACCCCCTACGAGCAGTACTTC CASSPGRGTPYEQYF
TRBJ1-2 . TRBV24-1 . TGTGCCACCAGTGACCGCACGGGAGGCTACACCTTC CATSDRTGGYTF
TRBJ1-1 . TRBV27 . TGTGCCAGCAGTAACGCGGGAGATATGAACACTGAAGCTTTCTTT CASSNAGDMNTEAFF
TRBJ2-2 TRBD2 TRBV6-4 . TGTGCCAGCAGTGCTAGCGGGAGCGCGGCCGGGGAGCTGTTTTTT CASSASGSAAGELFF
TRBJ2-2 TRBD2 TRBV5-5 once TGTGCCAGCAGCTTGGGGAGCGGGAGGAACACCGGGGAGCTGTTTTTT CASSLGSGRNTGELFF
TRBJ2-4 . TRBV21-1 . TGTGCCAGCAGCACCCGCGGAGGACACTCCAGAACTTTAGCCAAAAACATTCAGTACTTC CASSTRGGHSRTLAKNIQYF
TRBJ2-2 TRBD2 TRBV6-2/TRBV6-3 once TGTGCCAGCAGCCTCCTACCGGGACTAGCGGAGGACACCGGGGAGCTGTTTTTT CASSLLPGLAEDTGELFF
TRBJ2-7 TRBD2 TRBV5-5 . TGTGCCAGCAGCACCGGACTAGCGGTTAATTACGAGCAGTACTTC CASSTGLAVNYEQYF
TRBJ1-3 TRBD1 TRBV15 few TGTGCCACCAGCCGGGACAGCTCTGGAAACACCATATATTTT CATSRDSSGNTIYF
TRBJ1-1 . TRBV3-1/TRBV3-2 few TGTGCCAGCAGCCAAGATCCTACAGGGCGAGCTTTCTTT CASSQDPTGRAFF
TRBJ2-7 TRBD2 TRBV2 . TGTGCCAGCAGTCCTCGGACTAGCGGGACGGGAGAGCAGTACTTC CASSPRTSGTGEQYF
TRBJ2-5 . TRBV7-8 once TGTGCCAGCAGCTTAATCTCAAATTTAGGAGAGACCCAGTACTTC CASSLISNLGETQYF
TRBJ1-3 TRBD1 TRBV5-5 . TGTGCCAGCAGCTTCCCGGGGACAGGGGCCGGCTCTGGAAACACCATATATTTT CASSFPGTGAGSGNTIYF
TRBJ2-7 TRBD2 TRBV5-1 few TGCGCCAGCAAAGGACTAGCGGAAGGTCGCGAGCAGTACTTC CASKGLAEGREQYF
TRBJ1-1 TRBD1 TRBV3-1/TRBV3-2 once TGTGCCAGCAGCCAAGATCCCAGGGGGCACACTGAAGCTTTCTTT CASSQDPRGHTEAFF
TRBJ2-5 . TRBV5-1 . TGCGCCAGCAACAGTGAGGGAATGCGGTCCCAGTACTTC CASNSEGMRSQYF
TRBJ2-3 . TRBV28 . TGTGCCAGCAGTTTACGTTTGCGAGGGGATACGCAGTATTTT CASSLRLRGDTQYF
TRBJ2-5 . TRBV2 once TGTGCCAGCGGGGTTAGGGCCCAAGAGACCCAGTACTTC CASGVRAQETQYF
TRBJ1-1 . TRBV4-3 . TGCGCCAGCAGCCAAGATAGCGGGGGAACTGAAGCTTTCTTT CASSQDSGGTEAFF
TRBJ2-3 . TRBV14 . TGTGCCAGCAGCCAAGTCACAAGTAAAGCGCAGTATTTT CASSQVTSKAQYF